These 27 T cell receptor beta chains originate from one sample sequenced in a study of blood T cells in healthy people across ages. Using a J-beta primer mix together with a sample-barcoded 5' primer, a second PCR was run for roughly 6 to 12 cycles. Via MiXCR, TCRdb re-called the 5' RACE reads, giving one row per CDR3 protein. Of 750,000 to 1,000,000 distinct CDR3 sequences detected, 25% to 30% appear once; the ten largest clones hold roughly 10%. The same sample was also studied in work on T cells of mothers and their children.

Sequenced material: blood. Every receptor here comes from a woman in her thirties or forties in good health.

In this sample, this clonotype turned up a few times. The chain is built from TRBV7-2 and TRBJ2-4, with 8 bases fitting TRBD2. The CDR3 has 16 amino acids. Germline V gene sequence: CDR1 SGHTA, CDR2 FQGNSA. V lost 1 base to trimming and J lost 2 bases; unmatched junction nucleotides: 4. The CDR3 region has the DNA TGTGCCAGCAGCTTAGAACGGGGGGGGACCAAAAACATTCAGTACTTC. This codes for CASSLERGGTKNIQYF.

This clonotype appeared many times. The genes are TRBV6-6 and TRBJ1-2, with D tentatively TRBD1 (5 bases). The V end was cut by 0 bases, the J end by 12 bases, with 14 bases between. The CDR3 has 13 amino acids. Per germline, CDR1 MNHNY and CDR2 SVGAGI (reference sequence). CDR3 nucleotide sequence: TGTGCCAGCAGTTACTCGGGGCTTGGTTCGGACACCTTC. This sequence encodes CASSYSGLGSDTF.

The sample holds many counts of this clonotype. CDR3 residues: CSVEEESDEQYF. The CDR3 DNA reads TGCAGCGTTGAAGAAGAATCGGACGAGCAGTACTTC. V gene TRBV29-1 combines with J gene TRBJ2-7; D remains ambiguous. The V gene lost 0 bases and the J gene lost 5 bases, with 8 bases spanning the gap. Per germline, CDR1 SQVTM and CDR2 ANQGSEA. The length of the CDR3 is 12 residues.

V usage is TRBV10-3 and J usage is TRBJ2-1; D not resolved. CDR3 length equals 15 residues. The germline V gene encodes CDR1 ENHRY and CDR2 SYGVKD. With 3 bases removed from V and 4 bases from J, the gap between germline ends came to 13 bases. CDR3 bases: TGTGCCATCAGTGATTGGGTGACCCCGTACAATGAGCAGTTCTTC. It codes for CAISDWVTPYNEQFF.

Details on this clonotype: Its ends do not fully match the called genes, so a read error is possible. V usage is TRBV7-7 and J usage is TRBJ2-5; D may be TRBD2 (6 bases). The CDR3 length is 16 residues. Germline V lookup: CDR1 SSHAT, CDR2 FNYEAQ (reference sequence). The CDR3 is CASSLGRTINQETQYF. In DNA form, the CDR3 reads TGTGCTAGCAGCTTAGGCCGGACTATCAACCAAGAGACCCAGTACTTC. The complete variable domain, with remaining parts taken from reference TRBV7-7 and TRBJ2-5, reads GAGVSQSPRYKVTKRGQDVTLRCDPISSHATLYWYQQALGQGPEFLTYFNYEAQPDKSGLPSDRFSAERPEGSISTLTIQRTEQRDSAMYRCASSLGRTINQETQYFGPGTRLLVL.

Regarding this clonotype: A much bigger clone sits one base away, suggesting this may be a read error. This chain connects TRBV10-3 to TRBJ2-5, with TRBD2 matching 7 bases. Germline V gene sequence: CDR1 ENHRY, CDR2 SYGVKD. The CDR3 is 15 amino acids. The CDR3 coding sequence is TGTGCCACCAGTGCGGCATCTAGCGGAGAAGAGACCCAGTACTTC. Translation gives CATSAASSGEETQYF.

This clonotype was counted ten times or more. This rearrangement joins TRBV7-8 to TRBJ1-6; D ambiguous. From germline, CDR1 is SGHVS and CDR2 FQNEAQ. This CDR3 spans 15 amino acids. Trimming took 4 bases from V and 8 from J, leaving 15 bases between them. The CDR3 bases are TGTGCCAGCAGCTCGCGGCGGGGAACGGATTCACCCCTCCACTTT. Residues: CASSSRRGTDSPLHF.

This clonotype was seen at least ten times. The chain carries TRBV10-3 and TRBJ2-7, with D perhaps matching TRBD1 or TRBD2 (5 bases each). The V and J ends lost 3 bases and 2 bases respectively, with 11 bases between them. The CDR3 has 14 residues. Germline V lookup: CDR1 ENHRY, CDR2 SYGVKD. The chain's CDR3 is CAISDGTVTYEQYF. CDR3 coding DNA: TGTGCCATCAGTGATGGGACGGTAACCTACGAGCAGTACTTC.

This clonotype was seen a handful of times. V and J are TRBV7-2 and TRBJ2-7, with D perhaps matching TRBD2 (6 bases). The V end lost 1 base, the J end lost 1 base, and 17 bases lay between the germline ends. Germline V gives CDR1 SGHTA, CDR2 FQGNSA. The CDR3 is 17 amino acids. CDR3 in amino acids: CASSLVPLRDGSYEQYF. In DNA form, the CDR3 reads TGTGCCAGCAGCTTAGTTCCCCTGCGGGACGGTTCCTACGAGCAGTACTTC.

V and J are TRBV7-9 and TRBJ2-5; 9 bases agree with TRBD1. The J segment lost 4 bases and the V segment lost 5 bases, leaving 8 bases of the junction unmatched. The CDR3 has 15 amino acids. The germline CDR1 and CDR2 sequences are SEHNR and FQNEAQ (reference sequence). CDR3 sequence (DNA): TGTGCCAGCAGCAGGAGGGGACAGGGAAGAGAGACCCAGTACTTC. Its translation: CASSRRGQGRETQYF.

A note on this clonotype: Sequence at one end of the junction differs from germline and may be a read error. The chain couples TRBV5-1 to TRBJ1-4; D gene uncertain. The CDR3 has 15 residues. Germline CDR1 and CDR2: SGHRS and YFSETQ. This chain's CDR3 is CASSLGAGPNEKRFF. For the CDR3, the DNA is TGCGCCAGCAGCTTGGGGGCAGGACCTAATGAAAAACGGTTTTTT.

This clonotype has just a few counts. The V call is TRBV20-1, the J call TRBJ2-7; the D gene is possibly TRBD2 (7 bases). CDR3 length: 13 residues. The ends were cut back, 6 bases at V and 4 bases at J, with 16 bases in the middle. The germline V gene encodes CDR1 DFQATT and CDR2 SNEGSKA (reference sequence). As DNA, the CDR3 is TGCAGTGCCAAGGGGGGAGGGAGGTACGAGCAGTACTTC. Amino acids: CSAKGGGRYEQYF.

J is TRBJ2-7 and V is TRBV20-1, with D possibly TRBD2 on 5 matching bases. The CDR3 length is 11 residues. In germline, CDR1 is DFQATT, CDR2 SNEGSKA (reference sequence). V was cut by 4 bases and J by 3 bases, with 7 bases left in between. The CDR3: CSANGDYEQYF. The CDR3 coding sequence is TGCAGTGCTAACGGGGACTACGAGCAGTACTTC.

This chain joins TRBV20-1 and TRBJ1-1, with unresolved D. Trimming pared 0 bases from V and 1 base from J, leaving 12 bases between. Per the germline V gene, CDR1 is DFQATT and CDR2 is SNEGSKA (reference sequence). The CDR3 covers 15 residues. For the CDR3, the DNA is TGCAGTGCTAGAGAATTAAGAGGGCCGAACACTGAAGCTTTCTTT. It specifies CSARELRGPNTEAFF.

This clonotype was picked up many times. The chain links TRBV28 to TRBJ1-2, with 8 bases that match TRBD1. The germline V gene encodes CDR1 MDHEN and CDR2 SYDVKM. CDR3 length: 16 residues. J gave up 4 bases and V 3 bases, and 10 bases lay outside the gene matches. The CDR3 DNA reads as TGTGCCAGCAGTTTCCGACGTACAGGGGGGGCCTATGGCTACACCTTC. This sequence encodes CASSFRRTGGAYGYTF.

This clonotype was recorded at least ten times. The rearrangement links TRBV10-3 to TRBJ2-7, with D uncertain. Trimming took off 3 bases at V and 4 bases at J, with 7 bases between the two ends. Germline CDR1 is ENHRY and CDR2 is SYGVKD. CDR3 length equals 12 residues. The CDR3 sequence: CAISEEQYEQYF. CDR3 nucleotide sequence: TGTGCCATCAGTGAAGAACAGTACGAGCAGTACTTC.

The rearrangement uses TRBV6-5 and TRBJ2-1; D may be TRBD1 or TRBD2 (5 bases each). This CDR3 spans 16 amino acids. The V gene's germline CDR1 is MNHEY and CDR2 SVGAGI. Trimming cost V 1 base and J 0 bases, with 10 bases left between them. CDR3 sequence: CASSYLLGASYNEQFF. In nucleotides, the CDR3 is TGTGCCAGCAGTTACTTGCTCGGGGCCTCCTACAATGAGCAGTTCTTC.

This clonotype was counted between two and nine times. V is TRBV5-1 and J is TRBJ2-5; possibly TRBD1 for D (6 bases). This CDR3 comprises 14 residues. CDR1 is SGHRS and CDR2 is YFSETQ in the germline V gene. Trimming left V 3 bases short and J 2 bases short, with 11 bases between. The CDR3 region is CASSSGQIQETQYF. The CDR3 nucleotides read TGCGCCAGCAGCTCAGGACAGATTCAAGAGACCCAGTACTTC.

Only a few counts were recorded for this clonotype. J is TRBJ2-2 and V is TRBV7-2; 7 positions match TRBD1. The V gene end was trimmed by 6 bases and the J gene end by 9 bases; junction bases not matched to a gene: 13. This CDR3 has 15 residues. CDR1 is SGHTA and CDR2 is FQGNSA in the germline V gene. This CDR3 is CASRDKKGAIRELFF. CDR3 coding DNA: TGTGCCAGCAGAGACAAAAAGGGGGCTATCCGGGAGCTGTTTTTT.

The chain couples TRBV20-1 to TRBJ2-7, with TRBD2 matching over 12 bases. V lost 6 bases, J lost 1 base, and 10 bases stayed unmatched. CDR3 length: 16 residues. CDR1 DFQATT and CDR2 SNEGSKA come from the germline V gene (reference sequence). The CDR3 loop is CSAPRTSGTFSYEQYF. The CDR3 DNA reads TGCAGTGCCCCCCGGACTAGCGGGACCTTTTCCTACGAGCAGTACTTC.

The chain uses TRBV6-5 and TRBJ2-3; D is possibly TRBD2 (6 bases). The CDR3 spans 14 residues. Germline-derived CDR1 and CDR2 are MNHEY and SVGAGI. With 10 bases removed from V and 2 bases from J, the gap between germline ends came to 16 bases. The CDR3 DNA reads as TGTGCCATCGGGAGTCCCTTCTCCACAGATACGCAGTATTTT. Its translation: CAIGSPFSTDTQYF.

This clonotype was seen a few times. V usage is TRBV12-3 or TRBV12-4 and J usage is TRBJ2-5; D is possibly TRBD1 (5 bases). V lost 4 bases, J lost 4 bases, and 13 bases lay in between. The CDR3 loop spans 14 amino acids. CDR3 residues: CASSSSAQGETQYF. CDR3 in DNA: TGTGCCAGCAGTTCGTCGGCCCAGGGAGAGACCCAGTACTTC.

This clonotype has only a few counts. V is TRBV9 and J is TRBJ2-1; TRBD2 agrees at 13 bases. The V segment lost 3 bases and the J segment 8 bases; nucleotides outside the gene matches: 5. This CDR3 is 15 amino acids long. CDR1 and CDR2 from the germline V gene are SGDLS and YYNGEE. CDR3 coding DNA: TGTGCCAGCAGCGCTCCGGGACTAGCGGGGTATGAGCAGTTCTTC. Protein: CASSAPGLAGYEQFF.

The table lists this clonotype with a count of one. The V call is TRBV11-2, the J call TRBJ2-7; D is unclear. With 6 bases removed from V and 3 bases from J, the gap between germline ends came to 21 bases. CDR3 length equals 16 residues. Germline values: CDR1 SGHAT, CDR2 FQNNGV. CDR3 nucleotide sequence: TGTGCCAGCAGACCCAACCTAACTGGCCTTAACTACGAGCAGTACTTC. This encodes CASRPNLTGLNYEQYF. Full variable domain (rest looked up from reference TRBV11-2 and TRBJ2-7): EAGVAQSPRYKIIEKRQSVAFWCNPISGHATLYWYQQILGQGPKLLIQFQNNGVVDDSQLPKDRFSAERLKGVDSTLKIQPAKLEDSAVYLCASRPNLTGLNYEQYFGPGTRLTVT.

The CDR3 DNA reads as TGTGCCAGCAGTTTAGTGGAGGGGAATGAGCAGTTCTTC. Translated: CASSLVEGNEQFF. V is TRBV28 and J is TRBJ2-1, with D possibly being TRBD2 (6 bases). CDR1 is MDHEN and CDR2 is SYDVKM in the germline V gene. V was shortened by 2 bases and J by 7 bases, with 9 bases between the two germline ends. CDR3 length equals 13 residues.

In its sample, this clonotype was seen many times. The rearrangement joins TRBV21-1 to TRBJ2-1; the table names TRBD1, a call not compared with the DNA. TRBV21-1 is designated a pseudogene. This CDR3 contains 14 residues. The CDR3 spells CASSKGQGYNEQFF. The CDR3 coding sequence is TGTGCCAGCAGCAAAGGACAGGGGTACAATGAGCAGTTCTTC.

Of note for this clonotype: This sequence may be a read error, since a much larger clone differs from it by one base. The rearrangement uses TRBV10-3 and TRBJ2-1; 7 bases agree with TRBD1. The CDR3 length is 17 residues. In germline, CDR1 is ENHRY, CDR2 SYGVKD. With V trimmed by 0 bases and J by 13 bases, 18 bases remained unmatched. In DNA form, the CDR3 reads TGTGCCATCAGTGAGTCGGGCCCAGGGACAGCACAAGAGACCCAGTTCTTC. Amino acids: CAISESGPGTAQETQFF.